In its sample, the clone carrying this T cell receptor beta chain was seen a few times. Antigen: not known. The identical CDR3 is also encoded by other nucleotide sequences in the sample. Nobody among the patients had been given any treatment before thyroid surgery. TCRdb re-called the PCR reads with MiXCR. The repertoire has approximately 17,000 clones, 20% to 30% of them found once; the top ten carry over 20%. This sample was included in a study of metastatic and nonmetastatic thyroid tumors. About the study: Repertoires of blood and of tissue (tumor or nodule) from malignant and benign thyroid patients were compared.

Study-wide findings and caveats: Across blood and tumor, TCR beta diversity in malignant thyroid tumors was reportedly significantly higher than in benign nodules.

The V gene lost 2 bases and the J gene lost 7 bases, with 16 bases spanning the gap. CDR1 SGDLS and CDR2 YYNGEE come from the germline V gene. The CDR3 sequence is 15 residues long. This rearrangement joins TRBV9 to TRBJ2-1; D is perhaps TRBD2 (6 bases). The TCR sequence derives from a female donor with papillary thyroid cancer or a benign thyroid nodule (not recorded which). Some clones in this sample may be carry-over from other donors' samples. Specimen: tumor tissue. The chain's CDR3 is CASSVGGGATNEQFF. In nucleotides, the CDR3 is TGTGCCAGCAGCGTCGGGGGTGGGGCGACGAATGAGCAGTTCTTC.